Shown below are 23 T cell receptor beta chains from a single sample sequenced in a study of radiotherapy plus CTLA-4 blockade in lung cancer. Using immunoSEQ multiplex PCR, the repertoire was profiled, and TCRdb retains in-frame clones only, with some absent. The profile shows about 50,000 clones, around 72% of them singletons. Sequenced here: peripheral blood, sampled from a patient treated with radiotherapy plus ipilimumab. These receptors were obtained from a human donor with non-small cell lung cancer who had a complete response to radiotherapy plus ipilimumab.

The V gene is TRBV18, the J gene TRBJ2-7; 11 nucleotides line up with TRBD2. The CDR3 is 18 residues long. The germline gives CDR1 KGHSH, CDR2 LQKENI. The V segment lost 1 base and the J segment 4 bases; nucleotides outside the gene matches: 12. The CDR3 coding sequence is TGTGCCAGCTCACCACGCGCGGTTCTAGCGGGAGGTTATTACGAGCAGTACTTC. This encodes CASSPRAVLAGGYYEQYF.

In its sample, this clone was seen a few times. The chain couples TRBV2 to TRBJ1-3; D is possibly TRBD1 (6 bases). CDR3 length: 16 residues. From germline, CDR1 is SNHLY and CDR2 FYNNEI. Trimming removed 2 bases from V and 4 bases from J, with 15 bases in between. CDR3 in DNA: TGTGCCAGCAGTGAAATGATCGGGGGGCAAGGAAACACCATATATTTT. As protein: CASSEMIGGQGNTIYF.

V gene TRBV6-5 combines with J gene TRBJ1-2; D may be TRBD1 (5 bases). Germline CDR1 reads MNHEY; CDR2 reads SVGAGI. The CDR3 spans 15 residues. V was shortened by 0 bases and J by 5 bases, with 13 bases between the two germline ends. The CDR3 sequence is CASSYSKFGGYGYTF. The DNA of the CDR3 is TGTGCCAGCAGTTACTCGAAGTTTGGGGGGTATGGCTACACCTTC.

This rearrangement joins TRBV30 to TRBJ1-1, with no clear D. Trimming pared 1 base from V and 10 bases from J, leaving 10 bases between. CDR3 length equals 11 residues. The germline CDR1 and CDR2 sequences are GTSNPN and SVGIG (reference sequence). CDR3 sequence reads: CAWSEAGRAFF. The CDR3 DNA reads as TGTGCCTGGAGTGAGGCCGGGAGAGCTTTCTTT. Together with reference TRBV30 and TRBJ1-1, the CDR3 gives the full variable domain: SQTIHQWPATLVQPVGSPLSLECTVEGTSNPNLYWYRQAAGRGLQLLFYSVGIGQISSEVPQNLSASRPQDRQFILSSKKLLLSDSGFYLCAWSEAGRAFFGQGTRLTVV.

The chain has TRBV2 and TRBJ1-2; 7 nucleotides agree with TRBD1. The CDR3 runs 15 residues. Germline loops: CDR1 SNHLY, CDR2 FYNNEI. J was trimmed by 2 bases and V by 1 base; bases with no gene match: 4. The CDR3 region has the DNA TGTGCCAGCAGTGAAGAACAGGGGCCGAACTATGGCTACACCTTC. Its translation: CASSEEQGPNYGYTF.

DNA of the CDR3: TGTGCCAGCTCACAGGACATCTCTGGAAACACCATATATTTT. As protein: CASSQDISGNTIYF. V gene TRBV18 combines with J gene TRBJ1-3; D may be TRBD1 (5 bases). The germline V and J ends were trimmed by 4 bases and 0 bases, with 7 bases remaining between them. CDR3 length: 14 residues. The V gene's germline CDR1 is KGHSH and CDR2 LQKENI.

V and J are TRBV28 and TRBJ2-7; 9 bases fit TRBD1. The length of the CDR3 is 15 residues. With V trimmed by 2 bases and J by 7 bases, 9 bases remained unmatched. The germline gives CDR1 MDHEN, CDR2 SYDVKM. Here the CDR3 reads CASSLPHTGGGEQYF. The CDR3 region has the DNA TGTGCCAGCAGTTTACCCCATACAGGGGGCGGGGAGCAGTACTTC.

The rearrangement joins TRBV6-1 to TRBJ1-5, with D tentatively TRBD1 (6 bases). The CDR3 spans 15 residues. V was trimmed by 2 bases and J by 2 bases, leaving 10 bases between them. The germline V gene encodes CDR1 MNHNS and CDR2 SASEGT. The CDR3 region has the DNA TGTGCCAGCAGTGAACGCCAGGGGCGCAATCAGCCCCAGCATTTT. As protein: CASSERQGRNQPQHF.

The chain combines TRBV19 with TRBJ1-1, with D tentatively TRBD1 (6 bases). The CDR3 has 13 residues. Germline lookup yields CDR1 LNHDA and CDR2 SQIVND (reference sequence). Trimming removed 6 bases from V and 1 base from J, with 9 bases in between. The CDR3 loop reads CASSLRGNTEAFF. The CDR3, as DNA: TGTGCCAGTAGCCTCAGGGGGAACACTGAAGCTTTCTTT.

In DNA, the CDR3 is TGTGCCAGCAGCACCCCGACTAGCGGGAGACGGGAGACCCAGTACTTC. Residues: CASSTPTSGRRETQYF. The V and J genes are TRBV5-4 and TRBJ2-5; 12 nucleotides match TRBD2. Germline trimming cut 4 bases from V and 5 bases from J; bases unmatched to any gene: 9. The CDR3 runs 16 residues. The V gene's germline CDR1 is SGHNT and CDR2 YYREEE (reference sequence).

The chain links TRBV7-6 to TRBJ2-5; 14 bases line up with TRBD2. The CDR3 is made up of 17 amino acids. V lost 5 bases and J lost 1; bases outside the gene matches: 6. Per germline, CDR1 SGHVS and CDR2 FNYEAQ. CDR3 sequence (DNA): TGTGCCAGCAGCCCTAGACTAGCGGGGGGGGTCCAAGAGACCCAGTACTTC. This sequence encodes CASSPRLAGGVQETQYF.

The chain combines TRBV5-4 with TRBJ2-5; no clear D. Germline V gene data show CDR1 as SGHNT and CDR2 as YYREEE (reference sequence). The CDR3 runs 14 residues. V was pared by 4 bases and J by 1 base, with 11 bases between. Written as DNA, the CDR3 is TGTGCCAGCAGCCCAGGTTGGGTCCAAGAGACCCAGTACTTC. Its protein is CASSPGWVQETQYF.

This rearrangement joins TRBV10-3 to TRBJ2-7, with TRBD1 matching over 8 bases. Germline CDR1 ENHRY, CDR2 SYGVKD. V trimming: 4 bases; J trimming: 5 bases; junction bases outside the gene matches: 4. This CDR3 is built from 13 residues. CDR3 loop: CAISVQGAHEQYF. CDR3 DNA sequence: TGTGCCATCAGTGTGCAGGGGGCCCACGAGCAGTACTTC.

This clone appeared once. J is TRBJ1-1 and V is TRBV5-1; D is undetermined. Deletions cut 4 bases from V and 2 bases from J, with 12 bases between. Germline V gene lookup returns CDR1 SGHRS and CDR2 YFSETQ. This CDR3 region has 14 residues. CDR3 region: CASSANGVNTEAFF. CDR3 DNA sequence: TGCGCCAGCAGCGCTAACGGGGTAAACACTGAAGCTTTCTTT.

The chain links TRBV9 to TRBJ2-3, with 8 bases identical to TRBD2. The V gene end was trimmed by 0 bases and the J gene end by 6 bases; junction bases not matched to a gene: 9. Per the germline V gene, CDR1 is SGDLS and CDR2 is YYNGEE. This CDR3 has 16 amino acids. DNA for the CDR3: TGTGCCAGCAGCGTAGATCGCGGGGGGAAGTTCGATACGCAGTATTTT. Its translation: CASSVDRGGKFDTQYF. The variable domain in full, with the rest retrieved from reference TRBV9 and TRBJ2-3, is DSGVTQTPKHLITATGQRVTLRCSPRSGDLSVYWYQQSLDQGLQFLIQYYNGEERAKGNILERFSAQQFPDLHSELNLSSLELGDSALYFCASSVDRGGKFDTQYFGPGTRLTVL.

J is TRBJ2-2 and V is TRBV5-1; 8 bases map to TRBD1. With 4 bases clipped from V and 0 bases from J, the junction kept 11 bases outside the gene matches. The CDR3 length is 18 residues. The germline V gene has CDR1 SGHRS and CDR2 YFSETQ. The CDR3 loop is CASSRRTGNFANTGELFF. The CDR3 nucleotides read TGCGCCAGCAGCAGACGGACAGGGAATTTCGCGAACACCGGGGAGCTGTTTTTT.

The chain couples TRBV29-1 to TRBJ1-2; D is perhaps TRBD1 (5 bases). Between the trimmed V and J ends, which lost 5 bases and 2 bases, there was a span of 12 bases. This CDR3 spans 13 amino acids. Per germline, CDR1 SQVTM and CDR2 ANQGSEA. The CDR3 is CSVRDWVNYGYTF. For the CDR3, the DNA is TGCAGCGTTCGGGACTGGGTAAACTATGGCTACACCTTC.

The chain carries TRBV5-1 and TRBJ2-5; 10 bases align to TRBD1. The J call may be wrong; the DNA end is better matched by TRBJ2-7. The CDR3 runs to 14 residues. Germline V gene sequence: CDR1 SGHRS, CDR2 YFSETQ. This chain's CDR3 is CASSSGTGDYEQYF. CDR3 in DNA: TGCGCCAGCAGCTCCGGGACAGGGGATTACGAGCAGTACTTC.

The chain carries TRBV6-1 and TRBJ1-5; no clear D gene. CDR1 and CDR2 from the germline V gene are MNHNS and SASEGT. CDR3 length equals 13 residues. V lost 9 bases and J lost 2, with 11 bases in between. CDR3 nucleotide sequence: TGTGCCAGTCTACTCTCGGGCAATCAGCCCCAGCATTTT. As protein: CASLLSGNQPQHF.

This clone was picked up a small number of times. This chain uses TRBV7-8 with TRBJ2-2, with no clear D. There are 17 residues in the CDR3. Trimming left V 5 bases short and J 4 bases short, with 20 bases between. Germline CDR1 reads SGHVS; CDR2 reads FQNEAQ. The CDR3 bases are TGTGCCAGCAGCGATGCCGGCTTGGGCAGAAGCACCGGGGAGCTGTTTTTT. This codes for CASSDAGLGRSTGELFF.

The V call is TRBV6-1, the J call TRBJ2-2; D is perhaps TRBD2 (7 bases). Germline-derived CDR1 and CDR2 are MNHNS and SASEGT. The CDR3 runs 15 residues. V lost 7 bases to trimming and J lost 7 bases, with 19 bases between them. CDR3 region: CASTEGGAGDGELFF. The CDR3 nucleotides read TGTGCCAGCACTGAGGGGGGGGCCGGTGACGGGGAGCTGTTTTTT.

The chain couples TRBV18 to TRBJ2-7; D gene ambiguous. CDR1 is KGHSH and CDR2 is LQKENI in the germline V gene. The CDR3 has 14 residues. V lost 0 bases, J lost 4 bases, and 10 bases lay in between. The DNA for the CDR3 is TGTGCCAGCTCACCACCTACCCCAACTTACGAGCAGTACTTC. It yields the protein CASSPPTPTYEQYF. The entire variable domain, with the rest obtained from reference TRBV18 and TRBJ2-7, is as follows: NAGVMQNPRHLVRRRGQEARLRCSPMKGHSHVYWYRQLPEEGLKFMVYLQKENIIDESGMPKERFSAEFPKEGPSILRIQQVVRGDSAAYFCASSPPTPTYEQYFGPGTRLTVT.

The chain couples TRBV10-3 to TRBJ1-5; no clear D gene. Germline CDR1 ENHRY, CDR2 SYGVKD. The V and J ends lost 0 bases and 0 bases respectively, with 9 bases between them. The CDR3 has 16 residues. The CDR3 nucleotides are TGTGCCATCAGTGAGTCGCCGGGAGGTAGCAATCAGCCCCAGCATTTT. This sequence encodes CAISESPGGSNQPQHF.